This passage covers 17 T cell receptor beta chains from one sample sequenced in a study of shared T cell receptors in the human thymus. TCRdb's table, derived via immunoSEQ multiplex PCR, lists solely in-frame clones and lacks some. Altogether roughly 410,000 clones are present, approximately 95% being singletons, with the ten largest covering around 0.019%. Material for sequencing was thymocytes. Receptor source: a human donor.

This rearrangement joins TRBV5-1 to TRBJ2-7, with D possibly being TRBD1 (6 bases). V gave up 0 bases and J gave up 10 bases, with 14 bases separating them. The CDR3 runs 13 residues. CDR1 and CDR2 (germline): SGHRS, YFSETQ. The CDR3 loop reads CASSLVIRGLQYF. The CDR3, as DNA: TGCGCCAGCAGCTTGGTTATTAGGGGGTTACAGTACTTC.

The chain joins TRBV19 to TRBJ1-1, with D perhaps TRBD1 (6 bases). The CDR3 runs to 15 residues. Germline CDR1 is LNHDA and CDR2 is SQIVND (reference sequence). V was clipped by 3 bases and J by 6 bases, with 17 bases between them. The CDR3 coding sequence is TGTGCCAGTAGTATCCCCCTTACAGGGTTGGCTGAAGCTTTCTTT. Protein product: CASSIPLTGLAEAFF.

The chain employs TRBV13 and TRBJ1-2; D call uncertain. Per germline, CDR1 PRHDT and CDR2 FYEKMQ (reference sequence). V was shortened by 4 bases and J by 0 bases, with 18 bases between the two germline ends. The CDR3 has 17 residues. The CDR3 DNA is TGTGCCAGCAGCTATCCGAGGATGGGTTCCTCTAACTATGGCTACACCTTC. Translating it yields CASSYPRMGSSNYGYTF. Based on the CDR3 plus reference TRBV13 and TRBJ1-2, the full variable domain is AAGVIQSPRHLIKEKRETATLKCYPIPRHDTVYWYQQGPGQDPQFLISFYEKMQSDKGSIPDRFSAQQFSDYHSELNMSSLELGDSALYFCASSYPRMGSSNYGYTFGSGTRLTVV.

The chain joins TRBV5-4 to TRBJ2-3; D is possibly TRBD2 (6 bases). This CDR3 is built from 15 residues. Looked up from germline, CDR1 is SGHNT and CDR2 is YYREEE (reference sequence). V was shortened by 0 bases and J by 6 bases, with 14 bases between the two germline ends. CDR3 in amino acids: CASSLGSPSGDTQYF. The DNA of the CDR3 is TGTGCCAGCAGCTTGGGGTCCCCCAGCGGGGATACGCAGTATTTT.

This chain connects TRBV20-1 to TRBJ1-2; no firm D call. From germline, CDR1 is DFQATT and CDR2 SNEGSKA (reference sequence). V lost 6 bases and J 5 bases, leaving 10 bases between the germline ends. The length of the CDR3 is 11 residues. The CDR3 nucleotides are TGCAGTGCCTCAGGAGGGTATGGCTACACCTTC. It encodes CSASGGYGYTF.

This sequence joins TRBV19 and TRBJ1-5; weak D call: TRBD1 (5 bases). Germline-derived CDR1 and CDR2 are LNHDA and SQIVND (reference sequence). The CDR3 is 16 amino acids. The V end was cut by 5 bases, the J end by 7 bases, with 21 bases between. The CDR3 DNA follows: TGTGCCAGTAGTTGGAGGGGAGCCAAAAGTCCACAGCCCCAGCATTTT. It codes for CASSWRGAKSPQPQHF. The variable domain in full, completed from reference TRBV19 and TRBJ1-5, reads DGGITQSPKYLFRKEGQNVTLSCEQNLNHDAMYWYRQDPGQGLRLIYYSQIVNDFQKGDIAEGYSVSREKKESFPLTVTSAQKNPTAFYLCASSWRGAKSPQPQHFGDGTRLSIL.

The CDR3 DNA reads as TGTGCCAGCAGCTTACTCCGCACAGATACGCAGTATTTT. This sequence encodes CASSLLRTDTQYF. The J gene is TRBJ2-3, the V gene TRBV11-2; D not certain. The CDR3 totals 13 residues. V lost 2 bases and J 1 base, leaving 4 bases between the germline ends. CDR1 is SGHAT, CDR2 FQNNGV, per germline. Combining the CDR3 with reference TRBV11-2 and TRBJ2-3 gives the whole variable domain EAGVAQSPRYKIIEKRQSVAFWCNPISGHATLYWYQQILGQGPKLLIQFQNNGVVDDSQLPKDRFSAERLKGVDSTLKIQPAKLEDSAVYLCASSLLRTDTQYFGPGTRLTVL.

The V gene is TRBV6-1, the J gene TRBJ2-2, with 8 bases aligning to TRBD2. Germline loops: CDR1 MNHNS, CDR2 SASEGT. The CDR3 runs to 18 residues. J gave up 4 bases and V 2 bases, and 12 bases lay outside the gene matches. The CDR3 DNA is TGTGCCAGCAGTGAACTGAGCGGGAGCGGGGCGCCCACCGGGGAGCTGTTTTTT. Translating gives CASSELSGSGAPTGELFF.

V usage is TRBV12-5 and J usage is TRBJ2-2; D perhaps matches TRBD2 (6 bases). This CDR3 contains 16 residues. Germline loops: CDR1 LGHNT, CDR2 FRNRAP. Trimming stripped 1 base from V and 0 bases from J, with 9 bases between. In nucleotides, the CDR3 is TGTGCTAGTGGTTTGGGGACTACGACGAACACCGGGGAGCTGTTTTTT. Translating it yields CASGLGTTTNTGELFF.

The chain couples TRBV2 to TRBJ2-3; tentative D call: TRBD1 (5 bases). V was clipped by 6 bases and J by 2 bases, with 15 bases between them. Per the germline V gene, CDR1 is SNHLY and CDR2 is FYNNEI. The CDR3 extends over 15 amino acids. Written as DNA, the CDR3 is TGTGCCAGCAGAGCAGGGTTAAGCCCCACAGATACGCAGTATTTT. It codes for CASRAGLSPTDTQYF.

This sequence joins TRBV28 and TRBJ1-2; TRBD1 agrees at 7 bases. V lost 3 bases, J lost 0 bases, and 19 bases stayed unmatched. Germline V gene lookup returns CDR1 MDHEN and CDR2 SYDVKM. The CDR3 spans 20 residues. CDR3 sequence: CASSFPTGASPLLANYGYTF. The DNA for the CDR3 is TGTGCCAGCAGTTTCCCCACAGGGGCGTCCCCTTTACTGGCTAACTATGGCTACACCTTC.

The J gene is TRBJ2-3, the V gene TRBV18; D call uncertain. Trimming removed 4 bases from V and 3 bases from J, with 14 bases in between. CDR1 is KGHSH and CDR2 is LQKENI in the germline V gene. This CDR3 contains 15 residues. The CDR3 nucleotides are TGTGCCAGCTCACTGACATCAAGCCGAACAGATACGCAGTATTTT. This translates into CASSLTSSRTDTQYF.

Written as DNA, the CDR3 is TGCGCCAGCAGCTTGTGGCCGGGAGGTTACGAGCAGTACTTC. Translation: CASSLWPGGYEQYF. The chain recombines TRBV5-1 with TRBJ2-7, with 7 bases that match TRBD2. Germline CDR1 reads SGHRS; CDR2 reads YFSETQ. The V gene end was trimmed by 1 base and the J gene end by 4 bases; junction bases not matched to a gene: 5. This CDR3 spans 14 amino acids.

The gene calls are TRBV6-1 and TRBJ1-1; perhaps TRBD1 as D (5 bases). The CDR3 runs 14 residues. Trimming removed 6 bases at V and 1 base at J, with 12 bases between. Germline-derived CDR1 and CDR2 are MNHNS and SASEGT. CDR3 region: CASRRGKGNTEAFF. CDR3 bases: TGTGCCAGCAGGCGGGGGAAGGGGAACACTGAAGCTTTCTTT.

V and J are TRBV5-1 and TRBJ2-3, with D possibly TRBD1 on 5 matching bases. The V end lost 4 bases, the J end lost 0 bases, and 9 bases lay between the germline ends. This CDR3 spans 14 amino acids. Germline V gene sequence: CDR1 SGHRS, CDR2 YFSETQ. The CDR3 here is CASSRGQSTDTQYF. The CDR3 DNA reads TGCGCCAGCAGCCGAGGACAAAGCACAGATACGCAGTATTTT. Supplemented by reference TRBV5-1 and TRBJ2-3, the full variable domain reads KAGVTQTPRYLIKTRGQQVTLSCSPISGHRSVSWYQQTPGQGLQFLFEYFSETQRNKGNFPGRFSGRQFSNSRSEMNVSTLELGDSALYLCASSRGQSTDTQYFGPGTRLTVL.

The CDR3 protein is CATSTGSGRSYNEQFF. The DNA of the CDR3 is TGTGCCACCAGCACCGGTAGCGGGAGATCCTACAATGAGCAGTTCTTC. The genes are TRBV15 and TRBJ2-1; TRBD2 matches 9 bases. V was pared by 4 bases and J by 1 base, with 5 bases of the junction left unmatched. CDR3 length: 16 amino acids. The germline gives CDR1 LNHNV, CDR2 YYDKDF (reference sequence).

The chain recombines TRBV6-1 with TRBJ2-7; 13 bases agree with TRBD2. In germline, CDR1 is MNHNS, CDR2 SASEGT. Germline trimming cut 4 bases from V and 1 base from J; bases unmatched to any gene: 7. The CDR3 is 17 residues long. CDR3 amino acids: CASSGGTSGAVSYEQYF. CDR3 nucleotides: TGTGCCAGCAGTGGAGGGACTAGCGGGGCCGTTTCCTACGAGCAGTACTTC.